The clone carrying this T cell receptor (beta chain) was detected only a few times. The antigen is unknown. Investigators amplified TCR beta CDR3 regions from RNA transcripts. First-round RT-PCR used HTBI primers; second-round multiplex PCR followed. TCRdb reprocessed the multiplex PCR reads with MiXCR, giving one entry per CDR3 protein. The sample yields hundreds of thousands of distinct CDR3 sequences, around 45% seen once. The sample originates from a study of Graves' ophthalmopathy and Graves' hyperthyroidism. Background on the study: Peripheral blood collection took place at initial diagnosis, before any treatment. Study-wide results and limits: Ophthalmopathy progression predictions by the model showed about 75% specificity and about 70% sensitivity.

The V end was cut by 5 bases, the J end by 7 bases, with 14 bases between. This CDR3 spans 14 amino acids. The sequence came from an adult man with Graves' ophthalmopathy. V is TRBV12-3 or TRBV12-4 and J is TRBJ1-4; D is unclear. The sample consisted of peripheral blood. CDR3: CASSPRSVVEKLFF. DNA of the CDR3: TGTGCCAGCAGTCCGCGGTCGGTTGTTGAAAAACTGTTTTTT.